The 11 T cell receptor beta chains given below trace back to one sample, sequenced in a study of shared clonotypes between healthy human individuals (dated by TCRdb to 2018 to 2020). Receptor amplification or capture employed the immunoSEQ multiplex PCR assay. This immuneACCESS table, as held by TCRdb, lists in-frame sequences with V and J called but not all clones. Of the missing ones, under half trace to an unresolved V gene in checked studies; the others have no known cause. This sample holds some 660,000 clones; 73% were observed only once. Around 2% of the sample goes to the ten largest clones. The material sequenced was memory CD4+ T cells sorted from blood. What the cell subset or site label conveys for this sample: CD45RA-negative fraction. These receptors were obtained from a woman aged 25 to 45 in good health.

CDR3 amino acids: CASTPREQGSYEQYF. The DNA of the CDR3 is TGTGCCAGCACTCCTAGGGAACAGGGAAGCTACGAGCAGTACTTC. The V call is TRBV2, the J call TRBJ2-5; D is possibly TRBD1 (6 bases). The J call is uncertain, as TRBJ2-7 better fits the DNA end. The CDR3 totals 15 residues. Germline CDR1 is SNHLY and CDR2 is FYNNEI.

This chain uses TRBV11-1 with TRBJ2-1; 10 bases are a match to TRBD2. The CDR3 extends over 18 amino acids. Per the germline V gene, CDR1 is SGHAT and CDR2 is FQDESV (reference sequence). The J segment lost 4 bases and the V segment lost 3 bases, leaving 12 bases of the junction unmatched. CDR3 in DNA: TGTGCCAGCAGCTTGAGAGACCTAGCGGGAGCAGGTTACAATGAGCAGTTCTTC. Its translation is CASSLRDLAGAGYNEQFF.

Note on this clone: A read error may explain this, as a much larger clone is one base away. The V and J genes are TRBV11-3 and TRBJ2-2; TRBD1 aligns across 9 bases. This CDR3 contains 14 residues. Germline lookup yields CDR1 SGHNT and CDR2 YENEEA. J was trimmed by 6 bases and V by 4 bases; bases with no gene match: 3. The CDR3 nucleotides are TGTGCCAGCAGCTCACAGGGGGCGGCCGGGGAGCTGTTTTTT. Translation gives CASSSQGAAGELFF.

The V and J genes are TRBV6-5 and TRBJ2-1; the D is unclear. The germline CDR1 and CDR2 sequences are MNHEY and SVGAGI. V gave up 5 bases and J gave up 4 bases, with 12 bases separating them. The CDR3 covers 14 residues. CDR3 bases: TGTGCCAGCAGTCCGTTGACTGGGTACAATGAGCAGTTCTTC. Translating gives CASSPLTGYNEQFF.

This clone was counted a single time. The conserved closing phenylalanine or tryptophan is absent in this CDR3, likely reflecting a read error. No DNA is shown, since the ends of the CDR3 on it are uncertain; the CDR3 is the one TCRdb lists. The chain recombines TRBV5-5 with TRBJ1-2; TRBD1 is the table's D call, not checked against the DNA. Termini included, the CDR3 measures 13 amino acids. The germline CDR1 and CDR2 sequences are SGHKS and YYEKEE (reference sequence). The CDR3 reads CASSFFVQGMLVA.

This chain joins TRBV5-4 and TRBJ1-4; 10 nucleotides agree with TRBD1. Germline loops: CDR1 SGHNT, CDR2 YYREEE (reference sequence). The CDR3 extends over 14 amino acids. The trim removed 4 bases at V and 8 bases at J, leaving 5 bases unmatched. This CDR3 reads CASSPGTGDEKLFF. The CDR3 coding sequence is TGTGCCAGCAGCCCCGGGACAGGGGACGAAAAACTGTTTTTT.

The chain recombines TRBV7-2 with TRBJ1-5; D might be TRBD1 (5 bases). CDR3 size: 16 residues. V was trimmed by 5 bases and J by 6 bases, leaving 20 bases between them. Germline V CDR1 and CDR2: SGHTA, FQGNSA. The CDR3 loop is CASSPGHLGGRQPQHF. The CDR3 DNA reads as TGTGCCAGCAGCCCAGGACACCTCGGCGGGCGTCAGCCCCAGCATTTT.

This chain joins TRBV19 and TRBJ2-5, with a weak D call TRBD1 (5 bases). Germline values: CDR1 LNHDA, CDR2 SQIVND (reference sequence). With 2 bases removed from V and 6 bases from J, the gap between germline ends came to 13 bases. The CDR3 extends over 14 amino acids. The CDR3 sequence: CASSISGAGKTQYF. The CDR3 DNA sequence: TGTGCCAGTAGTATATCAGGTGCAGGGAAGACCCAGTACTTC.

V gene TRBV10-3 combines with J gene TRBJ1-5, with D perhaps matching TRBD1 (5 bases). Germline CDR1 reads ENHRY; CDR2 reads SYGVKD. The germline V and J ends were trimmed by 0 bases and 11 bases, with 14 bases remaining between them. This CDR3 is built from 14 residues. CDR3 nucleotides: TGTGCCATCAGTGAGTCGGGGGACGCCCCGTCCCAGCATTTT. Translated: CAISESGDAPSQHF.

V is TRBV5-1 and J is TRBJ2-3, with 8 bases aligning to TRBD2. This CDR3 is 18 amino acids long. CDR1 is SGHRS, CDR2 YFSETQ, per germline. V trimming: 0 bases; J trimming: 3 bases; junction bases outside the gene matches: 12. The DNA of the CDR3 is TGCGCCAGCAGCTTGGCCCCCGGGGGGGCGGGGAGGACAGATACGCAGTATTTT. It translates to CASSLAPGGAGRTDTQYF.

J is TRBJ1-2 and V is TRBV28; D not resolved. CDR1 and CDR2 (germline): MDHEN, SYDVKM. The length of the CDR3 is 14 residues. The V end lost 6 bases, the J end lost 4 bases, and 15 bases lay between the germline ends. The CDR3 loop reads CASSFNSQSYGYTF. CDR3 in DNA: TGTGCCAGCAGCTTTAACAGCCAGAGCTATGGCTACACCTTC.